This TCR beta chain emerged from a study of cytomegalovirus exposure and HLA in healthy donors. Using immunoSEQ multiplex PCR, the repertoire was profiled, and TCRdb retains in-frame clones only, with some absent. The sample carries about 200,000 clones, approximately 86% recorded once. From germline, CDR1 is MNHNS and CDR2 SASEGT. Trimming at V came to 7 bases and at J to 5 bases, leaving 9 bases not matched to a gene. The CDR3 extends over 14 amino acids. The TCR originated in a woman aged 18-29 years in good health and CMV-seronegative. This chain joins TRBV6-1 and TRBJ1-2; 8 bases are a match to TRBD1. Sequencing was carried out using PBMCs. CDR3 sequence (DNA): TGTGCCAGCATTCTTCGACAGGGGCTATATGGCTACACCTTC. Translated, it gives CASILRQGLYGYTF.